These 6 T cell receptor beta chains came from one sample sequenced in a study of cytomegalovirus exposure and HLA in healthy donors. With 60 Vbeta and 13 Jbeta primers, the PCR was carried out. Libraries were prepared by immunoSEQ multiplex PCR; TCRdb keeps only in-frame clonotypes and omits some of them. The data show 100,000 or so clones, around three quarters seen once. Sequenced input: PBMCs. The receptors originated from a female donor in good health and CMV-seropositive.

This clone turned up a few times. The rearrangement uses TRBV30 and TRBJ1-1; D remains unclear. Germline CDR1 reads GTSNPN; CDR2 reads SVGIG (reference sequence). CDR3 length: 12 amino acids. With 0 bases removed from V and 7 bases from J, the gap between germline ends came to 9 bases. This chain's CDR3 is CAWSVRSFEAFF. The CDR3 bases are TGTGCCTGGAGTGTACGAAGCTTTGAAGCTTTCTTT.

The chain has TRBV5-6 and TRBJ2-5, with D perhaps matching TRBD2 (6 bases). This CDR3 is built from 14 residues. The V end lost 4 bases, the J end lost 0 bases, and 10 bases lay between the germline ends. Germline loops: CDR1 SGHDT, CDR2 YYEEEE. For the CDR3, the DNA is TGTGCCAGCAGCGTCGCGGGGTACCAAGAGACCCAGTACTTC. Translation: CASSVAGYQETQYF.

The gene calls are TRBV5-1 and TRBJ2-3; D remains unclear. This CDR3 is built from 16 residues. V was cut by 0 bases and J by 0 bases, with 11 bases left in between. Germline V lookup: CDR1 SGHRS, CDR2 YFSETQ. This CDR3 is CASSLDIQSSTDTQYF. CDR3 DNA sequence: TGCGCCAGCAGCTTGGACATTCAATCTAGCACAGATACGCAGTATTTT. Complete variable domain (other parts from reference TRBV5-1 and TRBJ2-3): KAGVTQTPRYLIKTRGQQVTLSCSPISGHRSVSWYQQTPGQGLQFLFEYFSETQRNKGNFPGRFSGRQFSNSRSEMNVSTLELGDSALYLCASSLDIQSSTDTQYFGPGTRLTVL.

The chain employs TRBV2 and TRBJ1-3; the match to TRBD1 covers 7 bases. With 5 bases clipped from V and 3 bases from J, the junction kept 4 bases outside the gene matches. Germline CDR1 reads SNHLY; CDR2 reads FYNNEI. The CDR3 contains 14 residues. CDR3 amino acids: CASSMTGNGNTIYF. In DNA, the CDR3 is TGTGCCAGCAGTATGACAGGGAATGGAAACACCATATATTTT.

Comments on this clone: Other DNA variants within this sample encode the same CDR3. The chain has TRBV5-1 and TRBJ2-7; 11 positions match TRBD2. The CDR3 extends over 14 amino acids. The V and J ends lost 4 bases and 4 bases, in that order; junction bases with no gene match: 4. Germline V gene data show CDR1 as SGHRS and CDR2 as YFSETQ. The CDR3, as DNA: TGCGCCAGCAGCCCTGGGACTAGCGGTTACGAGCAGTACTTC. As protein: CASSPGTSGYEQYF.

The rearrangement links TRBV15 to TRBJ2-1, with 9 bases that match TRBD2. Germline-derived CDR1 and CDR2 are LNHNV and YYDKDF (reference sequence). V shed 1 base and J 2 bases; nucleotides not matched to a gene: 3. This CDR3 spans 16 amino acids. The CDR3 reads CATSRAAGGTYNEQFF. DNA for the CDR3: TGTGCCACCAGCAGAGCAGCGGGGGGAACCTACAATGAGCAGTTCTTC.